This T cell receptor (beta chain) derives from a study of cytomegalovirus exposure and HLA in healthy donors. Study summary: The same platform was used for the 100 to 150 validation repertoires and the roughly 600 first-cohort repertoires, a later analysis reported.

The donors were members of the validation cohort, which comprised 120 subjects and was separate from the first cohort of roughly 700 subjects. Germline assignment: CDR1 SGDLS and CDR2 YYNGEE. CDR3 length: 14 amino acids. Deletions cut 0 bases from V and 3 bases from J, with 10 bases between. Assay used: immunoSEQ multiplex PCR; TCRdb lists only in-frame clones, some missing. The data show 220,000 or so clones, with about 89% seen just once and about 1% held by the top ten. The rearrangement joins TRBV9 to TRBJ2-7; a possible D gene is TRBD2 (6 bases). The receptor was derived from a woman aged 18-30 years in good health and CMV-seronegative. Sample: PBMCs. The CDR3 loop is CASSVASSVYEQYF. CDR3 in DNA: TGTGCCAGCAGCGTAGCTTCTAGCGTCTACGAGCAGTACTTC.